One sample yielded the 19 T cell receptor beta chains listed below, sequenced in a study of blood T cell repertoires in COVID-19. The data were produced by immunoSEQ multiplex PCR, yet TCRdb's version contains in-frame clones alone and is incomplete. The profile shows around 150,000 clones, 80% to 85% of them singletons. The sequenced sample was peripheral blood. These receptors came from a man aged 30-40 years with COVID-19, enrolled during active disease.

The gene calls are TRBV19 and TRBJ1-5, with D possibly being TRBD1 (5 bases). This CDR3 region has 14 residues. CDR1 is LNHDA and CDR2 is SQIVND in the germline V gene (reference sequence). Trimming left V 1 base short and J 11 bases short, with 15 bases between. CDR3 sequence: CASSIGGSARAQHF. In DNA form, the CDR3 reads TGTGCCAGTAGTATAGGCGGCAGCGCCAGGGCCCAGCATTTT.

This chain links TRBV7-2 with TRBJ2-7, with unresolved D. V was pared by 1 base and J by 2 bases, with 15 bases between. In germline, CDR1 is SGHTA, CDR2 FQGNSA. The CDR3 is made up of 16 amino acids. As DNA, the CDR3 is TGTGCCAGCAGCTTAGATCTGGCACTATATACCTACGAGCAGTACTTC. Amino acid sequence: CASSLDLALYTYEQYF.

V usage is TRBV6-6 and J usage is TRBJ2-1; D not certain. The CDR3 sequence is 14 residues long. Trimming stripped 5 bases from V and 7 bases from J, with 15 bases between. Germline loops: CDR1 MNHNY, CDR2 SVGAGI (reference sequence). The CDR3 sequence is CASSDIGSWNEQFF. As DNA, the CDR3 is TGTGCCAGCAGTGATATCGGGTCTTGGAATGAGCAGTTCTTC.

The J gene is TRBJ1-2, the V gene TRBV3-1 (or the pseudogene TRBV3-2), with D perhaps TRBD1 (6 bases). The CDR3 loop spans 13 amino acids. The germline gives CDR1 LGHDT, CDR2 YNNKEL (reference sequence). The V and J ends lost 4 bases and 7 bases respectively, with 13 bases between them. The CDR3 DNA is TGTGCCAGCAGCCTGGGGGGGGCCGGTGGCTACACCTTC. It translates to CASSLGGAGGYTF.

The rearrangement joins TRBV6-6 to TRBJ1-5; D is ambiguous. CDR3 length: 13 amino acids. Germline values: CDR1 MNHNY, CDR2 SVGAGI (reference sequence). Deletions cut 6 bases from V and 4 bases from J, with 10 bases between. CDR3 residues: CASRPGENQPQHF. The CDR3, as DNA: TGTGCCAGCAGACCCGGAGAAAATCAGCCCCAGCATTTT.

The chain employs TRBV27 and TRBJ2-7; D is possibly TRBD2 (6 bases). The germline V and J ends were trimmed by 5 bases and 0 bases, with 17 bases remaining between them. Germline CDR1 MNHEY, CDR2 SMNVEV (reference sequence). CDR3 size: 16 residues. This CDR3 is CASSAQAGRSSYEQYF. The CDR3 bases are TGTGCCAGCAGTGCTCAAGCGGGTCGGAGCTCCTACGAGCAGTACTTC.

This clone has a handful of counts. The chain uses TRBV28 and TRBJ1-2, with TRBD1 matching over 7 bases. The V gene end was trimmed by 2 bases and the J gene end by 5 bases; junction bases not matched to a gene: 5. The CDR3 runs to 14 residues. Germline V gene lookup returns CDR1 MDHEN and CDR2 SYDVKM. CDR3 sequence reads: CASSLPGQLYGYTF. In DNA, the CDR3 is TGTGCCAGCAGTTTACCGGGACAGCTATATGGCTACACCTTC.

The chain carries TRBV2 and TRBJ1-3; D remains ambiguous. CDR1 is SNHLY, CDR2 FYNNEI, per germline. The V end was cut by 6 bases, the J end by 2 bases, with 14 bases between. This CDR3 is built from 15 residues. The CDR3 region has the DNA TGTGCCAGCAGGAGGGCCCTATCCCCTGGAAACACCATATATTTT. Translated, it gives CASRRALSPGNTIYF.

The chain combines TRBV12-3 or TRBV12-4 with TRBJ2-5, with TRBD2 as a possible D gene (6 bases). This CDR3 contains 13 residues. The V gene lost 5 bases and the J gene lost 1 base, with 8 bases spanning the gap. In nucleotides, the CDR3 is TGTGCCAGCAGTCGGGGGTTCCAAGAGACCCAGTACTTC. As protein: CASSRGFQETQYF.

This chain links TRBV27 with TRBJ1-2; a possible D gene is TRBD1 (5 bases). In germline, CDR1 is MNHEY, CDR2 SMNVEV (reference sequence). CDR3 length: 15 residues. Trimming removed 4 bases from V and 7 bases from J, with 19 bases in between. The CDR3 loop is CASSSTHLEGPGYTF. The CDR3 DNA follows: TGTGCCAGCAGTTCCACCCACCTGGAGGGGCCTGGCTACACCTTC.

V usage is TRBV25-1 and J usage is TRBJ2-4; 8 bases line up with TRBD2. The CDR3 contains 14 residues. V gave up 8 bases and J gave up 1 base; unmatched junction bases: 4. Germline V CDR1 and CDR2: MGHDK, SYGVNS. CDR3 sequence: CASSREGAKNIQYF. The CDR3 nucleotides are TGTGCCAGCTCACGGGAGGGGGCCAAAAACATTCAGTACTTC.

There are a few counts of this clone. The V call is TRBV5-4, the J call TRBJ1-2; 8 bases agree with TRBD1. Per germline, CDR1 SGHNT and CDR2 YYREEE (reference sequence). This CDR3 is 14 amino acids long. V trimming: 4 bases; J trimming: 8 bases; junction bases outside the gene matches: 10. CDR3 DNA sequence: TGTGCCAGCAGCCCTTATACAGGGGGTGAAGGCTACACCTTC. It codes for CASSPYTGGEGYTF.

The genes are TRBV4-2 and TRBJ2-7; maybe TRBD1 (6 bases). Germline CDR1 LGHNA, CDR2 YNFKEQ. CDR3 length equals 13 residues. The V end lost 0 bases, the J end lost 4 bases, and 7 bases lay between the germline ends. CDR3 amino acids: CASSQDRGYEQYF. The CDR3 nucleotides are TGTGCCAGCAGCCAAGACAGGGGATACGAGCAGTACTTC.

The chain is built from TRBV30 and TRBJ1-1; D unclear. Germline assignment: CDR1 GTSNPN and CDR2 SVGIG (reference sequence). The CDR3 totals 16 residues. V was trimmed by 1 base and J by 1 base, leaving 16 bases between them. CDR3 sequence (DNA): TGTGCCTGGAGTGCCCGGGAGCGAATGGGGAACACTGAAGCTTTCTTT. It codes for CAWSARERMGNTEAFF.

This clone came up many times. The J gene is TRBJ2-7, the V gene TRBV4-1; TRBD1 matches at 7 bases. V trimming: 3 bases; J trimming: 2 bases; junction bases outside the gene matches: 4. Germline values: CDR1 MGHRA, CDR2 YSYEKL. CDR3 length equals 14 residues. In nucleotides, the CDR3 is TGCGCCAGCAGCCATGTGGGACAGACCTACGAGCAGTACTTC. Translating it yields CASSHVGQTYEQYF.

The CDR3 coding sequence is TGTGCCACCAGTGAGGGTGGGACAAAGAAAAAACTGTTTTTT. Amino acid sequence: CATSEGGTKKKLFF. The chain combines TRBV24-1 with TRBJ1-4, with D possibly TRBD1 on 6 matching bases. CDR3 size: 14 residues. Germline values: CDR1 KGHDR, CDR2 SFDVKD. The V and J ends lost 4 bases and 9 bases respectively, with 14 bases between them.

The V gene is TRBV2, the J gene TRBJ1-1; 8 bases map to TRBD1. The CDR3 covers 12 residues. Trimming cost V 6 bases and J 7 bases; bases outside gene matches: 4. The V gene's germline CDR1 is SNHLY and CDR2 FYNNEI. The CDR3, as DNA: TGTGCCAGCAGGGAGGACAGGGTTGAAGCTTTCTTT. Residues: CASREDRVEAFF.

The chain employs TRBV11-2 and TRBJ2-3; D is uncertain. CDR3 length: 14 residues. V was cut by 5 bases and J by 5 bases, with 14 bases left in between. Germline loops: CDR1 SGHAT, CDR2 FQNNGV. The CDR3 spells CASSQSTPRDTQYF. The CDR3 DNA sequence: TGTGCCAGCAGCCAAAGCACCCCGCGAGATACGCAGTATTTT.

This chain joins TRBV7-6 and TRBJ1-5, with 10 bases aligning to TRBD1. This CDR3 has 15 amino acids. Trimming cost V 5 bases and J 6 bases; bases outside gene matches: 7. The germline gives CDR1 SGHVS, CDR2 FNYEAQ. DNA for the CDR3: TGTGCCAGCAGCCAGAGGACAGGGGGAAGTCAGCCCCAGCATTTT. Translated: CASSQRTGGSQPQHF. The full variable domain, with the rest looked up from reference TRBV7-6 and TRBJ1-5, is GAGVSQSPRYKVTKRGQDVALRCDPISGHVSLYWYRQALGQGPEFLTYFNYEAQQDKSGLPNDRFSAERPEGSISTLTIQRTEQRDSAMYRCASSQRTGGSQPQHFGDGTRLSIL.